The rows below give T cell receptor beta chains drawn from one sample of a study of blood T cell repertoires in COVID-19. Sequencing was performed with immunoSEQ multiplex PCR; in TCRdb, only in-frame clones are kept and a portion is missing. The repertoire consists of about 100,000 clones, with about 88% occurring once and the leading ten covering around 7.2%. The sequencing input was peripheral blood. The source of these receptors is a man younger than 40 in a cohort sampled during active COVID-19. Both conserved end residues are part of each CDR3. The order of the fields is D gene, clone size, CDR3 length, J gene, V gene, CDR3 protein, CDR3 DNA. D genes are given only for firm matches. The listing skips clone size in some rows; elsewhere it reads once, few, many or a size class.

d_gene: -; abundance: -; len: 14; j_gene: TRBJ2-2; v_gene: TRBV4-2; CDR3aa: CASSQDYNTGELFF; CDR3nt: TGTGCCAGCAGCCAAGATTATAACACCGGGGAGCTGTTTTTT
d_gene: -; abundance: few; len: 14; j_gene: TRBJ1-5; v_gene: TRBV28; CDR3aa: CASSWQISNQPQHF; CDR3nt: TGTGCCAGCAGTTGGCAGATTAGCAATCAGCCCCAGCATTTT
d_gene: -; abundance: -; len: 15; j_gene: TRBJ2-1; v_gene: TRBV3-1/TRBV3-2; CDR3aa: CASSQDMLARNEQFF; CDR3nt: TGTGCCAGCAGCCAAGATATGCTAGCGCGGAATGAGCAGTTCTTC
d_gene: TRBD1; abundance: -; len: 14; j_gene: TRBJ1-6; v_gene: TRBV6-6; CDR3aa: CASSRGQDNSPLHF; CDR3nt: TGTGCCAGCAGCCGGGGACAGGATAATTCACCCCTCCACTTT
d_gene: TRBD1; abundance: -; len: 14; j_gene: TRBJ1-1; v_gene: TRBV7-2; CDR3aa: CASVPTGGLAEAFF; CDR3nt: TGTGCCAGCGTCCCCACAGGGGGCTTGGCTGAAGCTTTCTTT
d_gene: TRBD1; abundance: -; len: 16; j_gene: TRBJ1-3; v_gene: TRBV5-8; CDR3aa: CASRLTGGISGNTIYF; CDR3nt: TGTGCCAGCAGGCTGACAGGGGGTATTTCTGGAAACACCATATATTTT
d_gene: TRBD1; abundance: -; len: 13; j_gene: TRBJ1-2; v_gene: TRBV19; CDR3aa: CASSIRDSYGYTF; CDR3nt: TGTGCCAGTAGTATACGGGACAGCTATGGCTACACCTTC
d_gene: -; abundance: -; len: 14; j_gene: TRBJ1-3; v_gene: TRBV5-8; CDR3aa: CASSGSYSQNTIYF; CDR3nt: TGTGCCAGCAGCGGGAGCTATTCCCAAAACACCATATATTTT
d_gene: -; abundance: -; len: 14; j_gene: TRBJ1-4; v_gene: TRBV5-1; CDR3aa: CASSLTGGTEKLFF; CDR3nt: TGCGCCAGCAGCTTGACGGGGGGCACTGAAAAACTGTTTTTT
d_gene: -; abundance: -; len: 15; j_gene: TRBJ2-1; v_gene: TRBV18; CDR3aa: CASSPPRSGDNEQFF; CDR3nt: TGTGCCAGCTCACCTCCCCGGTCAGGGGACAATGAGCAGTTCTTC
d_gene: TRBD1; abundance: -; len: 16; j_gene: TRBJ2-7; v_gene: TRBV2; CDR3aa: CASSPRTGAVSYEQYF; CDR3nt: TGTGCCAGCAGTCCCCGGACAGGGGCCGTGTCCTACGAGCAGTACTTC
d_gene: -; abundance: -; len: 15; j_gene: TRBJ2-3; v_gene: TRBV19; CDR3aa: CASSQGPDSTDTQYF; CDR3nt: TGTGCCAGTAGCCAGGGTCCGGACAGCACAGATACGCAGTATTTT
d_gene: -; abundance: -; len: 13; j_gene: TRBJ2-1; v_gene: TRBV4-3; CDR3aa: CASSPRVGDEQFF; CDR3nt: TGCGCCAGCAGCCCCAGGGTGGGCGACGAGCAGTTCTTC
d_gene: -; abundance: -; len: 16; j_gene: TRBJ1-4; v_gene: TRBV5-4; CDR3aa: CASSLTTGATNEKLFF; CDR3nt: TGTGCCAGCAGCTTAACGACAGGAGCAACTAATGAAAAACTGTTTTTT
d_gene: TRBD1; abundance: -; len: 14; j_gene: TRBJ2-3; v_gene: TRBV19; CDR3aa: CASSPDRGPDTQYF; CDR3nt: TGTGCCAGTAGCCCCGACAGGGGTCCAGATACGCAGTATTTT
d_gene: TRBD1; abundance: -; len: 14; j_gene: TRBJ2-2; v_gene: TRBV29-1; CDR3aa: CSVDGTGDTGELFF; CDR3nt: TGCAGCGTTGATGGGACAGGGGACACCGGGGAGCTGTTTTTT
d_gene: -; abundance: medium-sized; len: 14; j_gene: TRBJ2-7; v_gene: TRBV13; CDR3aa: CASRENGGLYEQYF; CDR3nt: TGTGCCAGCAGGGAGAACGGGGGACTCTACGAGCAGTACTTC